The present T cell receptor (beta chain) was sequenced within a study of blood T cell repertoires in COVID-19. Study-level background: Donors in the United States, Italy and Spain gave samples during acute or convalescent COVID-19. The analysed material was cDNA or gDNA that came from T cells, B-cell-depleted T cells, or PBMCs.

Patients at the Seattle site were enrolled during active infection and followed longitudinally. Germline CDR1 and CDR2: LGHDT and YNNKEL (reference sequence). This CDR3 region has 14 residues. The V end was cut by 1 base, the J end by 8 bases, with 14 bases between. Original data processing: Estimation of nucleated cell counts was performed using reference gene primer amplification. Sequencing was performed with immunoSEQ multiplex PCR; in TCRdb, only in-frame clones are kept and a portion is missing. The V and J calls and clone size come from that table; D and trimming were worked out from the DNA. In the table there are approximately 350,000 clones, about 90% of which are singletons.

The sample was peripheral blood. The chain combines TRBV3-1 (or the pseudogene TRBV3-2) with TRBJ1-2, with D maybe TRBD1 (5 bases). This sequence was found in a woman in her 50s with COVID-19, enrolled during active disease. CDR3 coding DNA: TGTGCCAGCAGCCAAGTGGAGGGGAGGAGCGGCTACACCTTC. Its protein is CASSQVEGRSGYTF.